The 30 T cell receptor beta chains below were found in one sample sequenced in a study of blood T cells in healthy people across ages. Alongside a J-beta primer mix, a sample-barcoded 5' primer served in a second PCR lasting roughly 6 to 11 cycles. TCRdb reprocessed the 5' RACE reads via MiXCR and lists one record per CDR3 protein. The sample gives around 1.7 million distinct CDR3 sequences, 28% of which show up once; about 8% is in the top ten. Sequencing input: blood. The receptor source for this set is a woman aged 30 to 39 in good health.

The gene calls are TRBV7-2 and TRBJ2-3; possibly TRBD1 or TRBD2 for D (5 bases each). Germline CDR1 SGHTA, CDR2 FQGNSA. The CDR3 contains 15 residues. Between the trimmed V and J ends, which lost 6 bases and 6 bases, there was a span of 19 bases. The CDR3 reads CASSPTGVGVDTQYF. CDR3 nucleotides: TGTGCCAGCAGTCCCACCGGGGTGGGGGTGGATACGCAGTATTTT.

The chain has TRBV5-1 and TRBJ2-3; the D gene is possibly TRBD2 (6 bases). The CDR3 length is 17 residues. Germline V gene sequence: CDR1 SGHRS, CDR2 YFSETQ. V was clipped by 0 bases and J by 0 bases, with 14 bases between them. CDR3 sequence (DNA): TGCGCCAGCAGCTTGGTTACCGGGGGAGGCAGCACAGATACGCAGTATTTT. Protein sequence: CASSLVTGGGSTDTQYF.

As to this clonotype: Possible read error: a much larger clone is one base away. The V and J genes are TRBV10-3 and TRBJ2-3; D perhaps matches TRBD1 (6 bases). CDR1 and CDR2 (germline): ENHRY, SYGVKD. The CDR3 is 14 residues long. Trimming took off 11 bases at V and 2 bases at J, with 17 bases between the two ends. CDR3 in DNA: TGTGCCTCCTGGATAGGGGGAATCACAGATACGCAGTATTTT. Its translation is CASWIGGITDTQYF.

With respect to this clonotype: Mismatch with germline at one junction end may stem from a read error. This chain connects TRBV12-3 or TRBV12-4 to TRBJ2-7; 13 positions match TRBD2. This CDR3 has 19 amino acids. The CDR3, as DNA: TGTGCCAGCAGCCGTGACTTTGGGACTAGCGGGATGGAGTCCTACGAGCGGTACTTC. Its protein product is CASSRDFGTSGMESYERYF.

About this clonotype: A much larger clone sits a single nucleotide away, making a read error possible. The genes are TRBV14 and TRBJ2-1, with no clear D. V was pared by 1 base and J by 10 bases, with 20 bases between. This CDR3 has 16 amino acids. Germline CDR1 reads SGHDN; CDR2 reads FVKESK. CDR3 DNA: TGTGCCAGCAGCCAAGTAAGCGTTATCGCCTCCTACGAGCAGTTCTTC. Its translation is CASSQVSVIASYEQFF.

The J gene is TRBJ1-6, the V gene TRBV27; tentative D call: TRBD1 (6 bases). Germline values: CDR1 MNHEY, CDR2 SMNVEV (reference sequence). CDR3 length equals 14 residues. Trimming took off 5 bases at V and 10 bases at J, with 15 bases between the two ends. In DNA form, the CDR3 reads TGTGCCAGCAGTCCGCCAGGGGTGTGGTCACCCCTCCACTTT. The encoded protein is CASSPPGVWSPLHF.

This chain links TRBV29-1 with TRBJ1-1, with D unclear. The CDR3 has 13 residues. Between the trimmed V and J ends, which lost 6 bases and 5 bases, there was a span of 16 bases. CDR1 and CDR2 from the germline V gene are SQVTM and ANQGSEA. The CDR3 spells CSVRPSGRTEAFF. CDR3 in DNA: TGCAGCGTCCGCCCATCAGGACGGACTGAAGCTTTCTTT.

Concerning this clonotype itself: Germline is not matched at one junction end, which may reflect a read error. Here the CDR3 reads CASSLLLDNGQFF. The CDR3 region has the DNA TGTGCCAGCAGCTTACTGCTGGACAATGGGCAGTTCTTC. The J gene is TRBJ2-1, the V gene TRBV7-2, with D tentatively TRBD1 (5 bases). In germline, CDR1 is SGHTA, CDR2 FQGNSA. The CDR3 runs 13 residues.

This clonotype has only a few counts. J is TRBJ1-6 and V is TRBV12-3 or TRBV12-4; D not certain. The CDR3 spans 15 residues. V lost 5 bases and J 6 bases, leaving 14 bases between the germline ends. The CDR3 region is CASSRDPLFNSPLHF. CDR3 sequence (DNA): TGTGCCAGCAGTCGCGATCCTTTATTTAATTCACCCCTCCACTTT.

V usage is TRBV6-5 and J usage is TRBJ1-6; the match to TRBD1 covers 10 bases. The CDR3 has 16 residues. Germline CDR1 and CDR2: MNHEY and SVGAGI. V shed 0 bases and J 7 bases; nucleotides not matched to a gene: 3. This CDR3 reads CASSYSAGQGNSPLHF. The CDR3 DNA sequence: TGTGCCAGCAGTTACTCAGCGGGACAGGGGAATTCACCCCTCCACTTT.

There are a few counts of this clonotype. The CDR3 loop is CASSQTGLADTQYF. In DNA form, the CDR3 reads TGTGCCAGCAGTCAAACAGGGTTGGCAGATACGCAGTATTTT. The chain uses TRBV28 and TRBJ2-3; possibly TRBD1 for D (6 bases). This CDR3 comprises 14 residues. V lost 5 bases to trimming and J lost 4 bases, with 13 bases between them. Germline loops: CDR1 MDHEN, CDR2 SYDVKM. Full variable domain (outside the CDR3, taken from reference TRBV28 and TRBJ2-3): DVKVTQSSRYLVKRTGEKVFLECVQDMDHENMFWYRQDPGLGLRLIYFSYDVKMKEKGDIPEGYSVSREKKERFSLILESASTNQTSMYLCASSQTGLADTQYFGPGTRLTVL.

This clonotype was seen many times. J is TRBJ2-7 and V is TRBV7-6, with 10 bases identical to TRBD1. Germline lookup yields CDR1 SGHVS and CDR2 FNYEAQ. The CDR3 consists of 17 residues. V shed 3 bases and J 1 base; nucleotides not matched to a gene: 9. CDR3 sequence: CASSLAGGDRGSYEQYF. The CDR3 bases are TGTGCCAGCAGCTTGGCCGGCGGGGACAGGGGTTCCTACGAGCAGTACTTC. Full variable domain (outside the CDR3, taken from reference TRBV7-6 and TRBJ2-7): GAGVSQSPRYKVTKRGQDVALRCDPISGHVSLYWYRQALGQGPEFLTYFNYEAQQDKSGLPNDRFSAERPEGSISTLTIQRTEQRDSAMYRCASSLAGGDRGSYEQYFGPGTRLTVT.

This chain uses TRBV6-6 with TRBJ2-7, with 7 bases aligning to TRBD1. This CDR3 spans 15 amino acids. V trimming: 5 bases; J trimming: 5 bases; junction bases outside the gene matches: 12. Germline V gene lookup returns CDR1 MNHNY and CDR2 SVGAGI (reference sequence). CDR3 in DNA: TGTGCCAGCAGTGGTCCGGGACAGCCATCCCACGAGCAGTACTTC. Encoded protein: CASSGPGQPSHEQYF.

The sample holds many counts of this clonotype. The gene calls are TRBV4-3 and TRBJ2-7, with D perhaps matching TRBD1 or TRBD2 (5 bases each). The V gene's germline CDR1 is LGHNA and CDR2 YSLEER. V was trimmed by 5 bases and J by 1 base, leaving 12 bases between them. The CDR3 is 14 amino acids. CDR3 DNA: TGCGCCAGCAGCGAGGGGTTAATGTCCTACGAGCAGTACTTC. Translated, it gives CASSEGLMSYEQYF.

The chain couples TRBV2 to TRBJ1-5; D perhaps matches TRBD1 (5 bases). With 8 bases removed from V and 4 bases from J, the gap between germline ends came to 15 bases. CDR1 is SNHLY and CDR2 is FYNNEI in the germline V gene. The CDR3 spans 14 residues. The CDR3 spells CASHLRGGNQPQHF. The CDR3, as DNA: TGTGCCAGCCACCTGCGGGGCGGTAATCAGCCCCAGCATTTT. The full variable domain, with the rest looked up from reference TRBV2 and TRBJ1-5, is EPEVTQTPSHQVTQMGQEVILRCVPISNHLYFYWYRQILGQKVEFLVSFYNNEISEKSEIFDDQFSVERPDGSNFTLKIRSTKLEDSAMYFCASHLRGGNQPQHFGDGTRLSIL.

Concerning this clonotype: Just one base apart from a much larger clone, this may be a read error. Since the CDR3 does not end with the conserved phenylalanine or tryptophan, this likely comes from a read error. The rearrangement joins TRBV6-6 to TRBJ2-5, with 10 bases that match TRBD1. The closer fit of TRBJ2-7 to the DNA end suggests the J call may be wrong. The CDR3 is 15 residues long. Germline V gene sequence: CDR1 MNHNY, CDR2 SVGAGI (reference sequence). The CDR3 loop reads CASRDGTGAVHEQYL. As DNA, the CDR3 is TGTGCCAGCAGGGACGGGACAGGGGCGGTCCACGAGCAGTACTTA.

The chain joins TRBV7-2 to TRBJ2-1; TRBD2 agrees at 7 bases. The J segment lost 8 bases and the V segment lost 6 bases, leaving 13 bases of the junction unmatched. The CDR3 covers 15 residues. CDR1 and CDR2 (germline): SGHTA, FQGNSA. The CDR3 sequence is CASRSPGTNLYEQFF. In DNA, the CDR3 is TGTGCCAGCAGAAGCCCCGGGACTAATCTCTATGAGCAGTTCTTC.

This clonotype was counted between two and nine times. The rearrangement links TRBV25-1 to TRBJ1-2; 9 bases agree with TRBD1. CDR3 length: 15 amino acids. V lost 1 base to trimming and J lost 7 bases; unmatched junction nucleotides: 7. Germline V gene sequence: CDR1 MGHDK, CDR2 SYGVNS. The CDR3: CASSESTRDRAGYTF. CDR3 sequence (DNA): TGTGCCAGCAGTGAATCTACTCGGGACAGGGCTGGCTACACCTTC.

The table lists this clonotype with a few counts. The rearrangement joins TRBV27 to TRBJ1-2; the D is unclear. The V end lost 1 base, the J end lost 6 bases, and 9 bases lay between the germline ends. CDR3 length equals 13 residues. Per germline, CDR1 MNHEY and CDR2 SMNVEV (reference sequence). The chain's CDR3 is CASSLFSGDGYTF. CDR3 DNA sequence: TGTGCCAGCAGTTTATTCAGTGGTGATGGCTACACCTTC.

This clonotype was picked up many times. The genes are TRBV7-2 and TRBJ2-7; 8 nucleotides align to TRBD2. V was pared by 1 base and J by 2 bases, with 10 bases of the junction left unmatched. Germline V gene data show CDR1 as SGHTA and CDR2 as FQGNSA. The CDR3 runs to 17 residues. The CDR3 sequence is CASSLERVAGNPYEQYF. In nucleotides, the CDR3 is TGTGCCAGCAGCTTAGAAAGGGTAGCGGGGAACCCCTACGAGCAGTACTTC.

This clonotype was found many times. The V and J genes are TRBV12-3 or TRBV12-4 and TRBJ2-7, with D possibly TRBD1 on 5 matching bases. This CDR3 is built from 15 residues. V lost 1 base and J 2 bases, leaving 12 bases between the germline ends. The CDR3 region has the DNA TGTGCCAGCAGTTTAGTGGCAGGGCGAGCCTACGAGCAGTACTTC. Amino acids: CASSLVAGRAYEQYF.

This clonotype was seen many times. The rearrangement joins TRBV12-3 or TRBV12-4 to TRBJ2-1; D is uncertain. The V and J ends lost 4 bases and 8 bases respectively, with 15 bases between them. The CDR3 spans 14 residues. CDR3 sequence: CASSSLSPIDEQFF. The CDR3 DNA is TGTGCCAGCAGTTCGCTCTCCCCAATCGATGAGCAGTTCTTC.

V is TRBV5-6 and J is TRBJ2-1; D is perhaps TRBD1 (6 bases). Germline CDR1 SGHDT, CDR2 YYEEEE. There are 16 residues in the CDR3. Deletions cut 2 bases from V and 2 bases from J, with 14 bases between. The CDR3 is CASSFDRTGTYNEQFF. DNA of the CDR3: TGTGCCAGCAGCTTTGACAGGACCGGTACCTACAATGAGCAGTTCTTC.

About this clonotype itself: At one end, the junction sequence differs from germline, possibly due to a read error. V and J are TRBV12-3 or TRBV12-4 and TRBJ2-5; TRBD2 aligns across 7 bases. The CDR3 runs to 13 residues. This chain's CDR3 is CAGRLSGRETQYF. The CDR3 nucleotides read TGTGCCGGCAGGCTTAGCGGGCGCGAGACCCAGTACTTC.

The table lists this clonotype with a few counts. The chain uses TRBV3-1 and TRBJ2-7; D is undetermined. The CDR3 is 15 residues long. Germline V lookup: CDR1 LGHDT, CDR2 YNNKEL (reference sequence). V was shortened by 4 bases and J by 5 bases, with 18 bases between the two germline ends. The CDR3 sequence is CASSLSKSPHHEQYF. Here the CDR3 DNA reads TGTGCCAGCAGCCTATCAAAATCCCCTCACCACGAGCAGTACTTC.

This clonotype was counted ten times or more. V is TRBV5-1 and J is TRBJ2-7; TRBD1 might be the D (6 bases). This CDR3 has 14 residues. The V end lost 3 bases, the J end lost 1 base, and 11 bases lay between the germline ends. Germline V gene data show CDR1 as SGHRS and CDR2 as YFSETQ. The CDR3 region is CASSSGTNSYEQYF. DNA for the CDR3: TGCGCCAGCAGCTCCGGGACAAATTCCTACGAGCAGTACTTC.

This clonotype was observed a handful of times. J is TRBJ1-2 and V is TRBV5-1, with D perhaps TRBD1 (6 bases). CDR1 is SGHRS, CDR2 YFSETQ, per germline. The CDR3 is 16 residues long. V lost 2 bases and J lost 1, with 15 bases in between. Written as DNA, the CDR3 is TGCGCCAGCAGCTTCGGACAGACGACCGTTAACTATGGCTACACCTTC. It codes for CASSFGQTTVNYGYTF.

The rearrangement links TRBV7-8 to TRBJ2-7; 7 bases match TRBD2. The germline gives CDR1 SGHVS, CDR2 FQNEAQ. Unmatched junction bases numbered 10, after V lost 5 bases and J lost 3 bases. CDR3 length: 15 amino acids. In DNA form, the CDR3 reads TGTGCCAGCAGCCCTCTAGCGGACCTTATCTACGAGCAGTACTTC. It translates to CASSPLADLIYEQYF.

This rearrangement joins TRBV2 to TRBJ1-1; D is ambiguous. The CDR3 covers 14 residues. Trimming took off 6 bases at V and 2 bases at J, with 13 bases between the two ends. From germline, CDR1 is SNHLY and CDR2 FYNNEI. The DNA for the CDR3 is TGTGCCAGCAGGTCGACTTACCTTAACACTGAAGCTTTCTTT. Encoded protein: CASRSTYLNTEAFF.

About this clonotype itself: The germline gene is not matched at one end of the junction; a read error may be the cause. The CDR3 loop is CASSQAVYNSLLHF. The CDR3 DNA reads as TGCGCCAGCAGCCAGGCAGTCTATAATTCACTCCTCCACTTT. V gene TRBV4-1 combines with J gene TRBJ1-6; unclear D gene. The germline CDR1 and CDR2 sequences are MGHRA and YSYEKL. This CDR3 is built from 14 residues.